A single sample is the source of the 11 T cell receptor beta chains below, sequenced in a study of T cells in Graves' hyperthyroidism and ophthalmopathy. Using RNA transcripts as the source, TCR beta CDR3 regions were amplified. With the HTBI primer set, the TCR CDR3 went through a first round of RT-PCR. TCRdb re-analysed the multiplex PCR reads in MiXCR, keeping a single row per CDR3 protein. The sample lists fewer than 900,000 distinct CDR3 sequences; approximately 18% were seen once. What was sequenced was blood. These receptor sequences come from a woman aged 45-65 years with Graves' hyperthyroidism that later progressed to Graves' ophthalmopathy.

The V and J genes are TRBV20-1 and TRBJ1-1; D might be TRBD1 (5 bases). Germline-derived CDR1 and CDR2 are DFQATT and SNEGSKA (reference sequence). Trimming shortened V by 5 bases and J by 4 bases, and 14 bases separated the two germline ends. The CDR3 has 13 residues. The CDR3 DNA follows: TGCAGTGCTGGATCCAGGGCGGGCACTGAAGCTTTCTTT. Translated, it gives CSAGSRAGTEAFF.

At least ten counts were recorded for this clonotype. V is TRBV4-1 and J is TRBJ2-1; 7 nucleotides agree with TRBD1. Per the germline V gene, CDR1 is MGHRA and CDR2 is YSYEKL. The CDR3 extends over 14 amino acids. V lost 1 base, J lost 6 bases, and 3 bases stayed unmatched. The CDR3 is CASSQAKGANEQFF. Written as DNA, the CDR3 is TGCGCCAGCAGCCAAGCAAAGGGGGCCAATGAGCAGTTCTTC.

V and J are TRBV7-3 and TRBJ1-1; D perhaps matches TRBD1 (5 bases). Germline V gene data show CDR1 as SGHTA and CDR2 as FQGTGA. The CDR3 spans 14 residues. The V end was cut by 5 bases, the J end by 11 bases, with 21 bases between. This CDR3 reads CASSPGGTDLVAFF. The CDR3 bases are TGTGCCAGCAGCCCCGGGGGGACCGACCTTGTGGCTTTCTTT.

A few counts support this clonotype. Mismatch with germline at one junction end may stem from a read error. The chain uses TRBV18 and TRBJ1-1; unclear D gene. The CDR3 contains 15 residues. Germline V CDR1 and CDR2: KGHSH, LQKENI. CDR3 in amino acids: CASSPLREANTEALF. The CDR3 bases are TGTGCCAGCTCACCCCTGCGGGAGGCGAACACTGAAGCTCTCTTT.

In the case of this clonotype: This may arise from a read error, as a much more abundant clone is one base away. The conserved closing phenylalanine or tryptophan is absent in this CDR3, likely reflecting a read error. The V gene is TRBV27, the J gene TRBJ1-2, with unresolved D. The CDR3 totals 13 residues. V was cut by 7 bases and J by 1 base, with 10 bases left in between. Per the germline V gene, CDR1 is MNHEY and CDR2 is SMNVEV (reference sequence). Here the CDR3 reads CASKAGFNYGYTS. In nucleotides, the CDR3 is TGTGCCAGCAAAGCAGGTTTTAACTATGGCTACACCTCC.

This clonotype was detected many times. The chain joins TRBV11-2 to TRBJ2-1; no clear D. From germline, CDR1 is SGHAT and CDR2 FQNNGV. The V end was cut by 7 bases, the J end by 6 bases, with 13 bases between. The CDR3 is 13 residues long. For the CDR3, the DNA is TGTGCCAGCACTCCAAGAACCCGCAATGAGCAGTTCTTC. Amino acids: CASTPRTRNEQFF.

The sample holds many counts of this clonotype. The chain combines TRBV12-3 or TRBV12-4 with TRBJ1-1; D unresolved. With 4 bases removed from V and 1 base from J, the gap between germline ends came to 7 bases. This CDR3 comprises 13 residues. The CDR3 sequence is CASSSQPNTEAFF. As DNA, the CDR3 is TGTGCCAGCAGTTCTCAGCCGAACACTGAAGCTTTCTTT.

A word on this clonotype: At one of its ends the junction is not consistent with the germline gene, which may arise from a read error. This chain joins TRBV7-7 and TRBJ2-7; tentatively, D is TRBD1 (6 bases). CDR1 and CDR2 (germline): SSHAT, FNYEAQ (reference sequence). The length of the CDR3 is 15 residues. The CDR3 loop reads CASSLASGQSYEQYF. The CDR3, as DNA: TGTGCTAGCAGCTTAGCCTCAGGACAGTCGTACGAGCAGTACTTC.

This clonotype was counted a few times. The chain combines TRBV19 with TRBJ1-5; 7 positions match TRBD1. In germline, CDR1 is LNHDA, CDR2 SQIVND (reference sequence). After removal of 7 bases from V and 7 bases from J, the junction contained 16 bases not matched to a gene. The CDR3 covers 16 residues. Here the CDR3 reads CASTPSGQGDWQPQHF. The CDR3 nucleotides read TGTGCCAGTACCCCATCGGGCCAGGGGGATTGGCAGCCCCAGCATTTT.

There are a few counts of this clonotype. V gene TRBV6-5 combines with J gene TRBJ2-6; the D gene is possibly TRBD1 (6 bases). The CDR3 covers 17 residues. CDR1 MNHEY and CDR2 SVGAGI come from the germline V gene. Between the trimmed V and J ends, which lost 0 bases and 3 bases, there was a span of 12 bases. The DNA for the CDR3 is TGTGCCAGCAGTTACTCTCGTAGGGGGAATGGGGCCAACGTCCTGACTTTC. Its translation is CASSYSRRGNGANVLTF.

The chain joins TRBV7-8 to TRBJ1-2; D is perhaps TRBD1 (5 bases). This CDR3 is built from 14 residues. Germline-derived CDR1 and CDR2 are SGHVS and FQNEAQ. V dropped 1 base and J dropped 3 bases, with 9 bases sitting between them. The CDR3 spells CASSLEGQYYGYTF. The CDR3 DNA is TGTGCCAGCAGCTTAGAGGGGCAGTACTATGGCTACACCTTC.